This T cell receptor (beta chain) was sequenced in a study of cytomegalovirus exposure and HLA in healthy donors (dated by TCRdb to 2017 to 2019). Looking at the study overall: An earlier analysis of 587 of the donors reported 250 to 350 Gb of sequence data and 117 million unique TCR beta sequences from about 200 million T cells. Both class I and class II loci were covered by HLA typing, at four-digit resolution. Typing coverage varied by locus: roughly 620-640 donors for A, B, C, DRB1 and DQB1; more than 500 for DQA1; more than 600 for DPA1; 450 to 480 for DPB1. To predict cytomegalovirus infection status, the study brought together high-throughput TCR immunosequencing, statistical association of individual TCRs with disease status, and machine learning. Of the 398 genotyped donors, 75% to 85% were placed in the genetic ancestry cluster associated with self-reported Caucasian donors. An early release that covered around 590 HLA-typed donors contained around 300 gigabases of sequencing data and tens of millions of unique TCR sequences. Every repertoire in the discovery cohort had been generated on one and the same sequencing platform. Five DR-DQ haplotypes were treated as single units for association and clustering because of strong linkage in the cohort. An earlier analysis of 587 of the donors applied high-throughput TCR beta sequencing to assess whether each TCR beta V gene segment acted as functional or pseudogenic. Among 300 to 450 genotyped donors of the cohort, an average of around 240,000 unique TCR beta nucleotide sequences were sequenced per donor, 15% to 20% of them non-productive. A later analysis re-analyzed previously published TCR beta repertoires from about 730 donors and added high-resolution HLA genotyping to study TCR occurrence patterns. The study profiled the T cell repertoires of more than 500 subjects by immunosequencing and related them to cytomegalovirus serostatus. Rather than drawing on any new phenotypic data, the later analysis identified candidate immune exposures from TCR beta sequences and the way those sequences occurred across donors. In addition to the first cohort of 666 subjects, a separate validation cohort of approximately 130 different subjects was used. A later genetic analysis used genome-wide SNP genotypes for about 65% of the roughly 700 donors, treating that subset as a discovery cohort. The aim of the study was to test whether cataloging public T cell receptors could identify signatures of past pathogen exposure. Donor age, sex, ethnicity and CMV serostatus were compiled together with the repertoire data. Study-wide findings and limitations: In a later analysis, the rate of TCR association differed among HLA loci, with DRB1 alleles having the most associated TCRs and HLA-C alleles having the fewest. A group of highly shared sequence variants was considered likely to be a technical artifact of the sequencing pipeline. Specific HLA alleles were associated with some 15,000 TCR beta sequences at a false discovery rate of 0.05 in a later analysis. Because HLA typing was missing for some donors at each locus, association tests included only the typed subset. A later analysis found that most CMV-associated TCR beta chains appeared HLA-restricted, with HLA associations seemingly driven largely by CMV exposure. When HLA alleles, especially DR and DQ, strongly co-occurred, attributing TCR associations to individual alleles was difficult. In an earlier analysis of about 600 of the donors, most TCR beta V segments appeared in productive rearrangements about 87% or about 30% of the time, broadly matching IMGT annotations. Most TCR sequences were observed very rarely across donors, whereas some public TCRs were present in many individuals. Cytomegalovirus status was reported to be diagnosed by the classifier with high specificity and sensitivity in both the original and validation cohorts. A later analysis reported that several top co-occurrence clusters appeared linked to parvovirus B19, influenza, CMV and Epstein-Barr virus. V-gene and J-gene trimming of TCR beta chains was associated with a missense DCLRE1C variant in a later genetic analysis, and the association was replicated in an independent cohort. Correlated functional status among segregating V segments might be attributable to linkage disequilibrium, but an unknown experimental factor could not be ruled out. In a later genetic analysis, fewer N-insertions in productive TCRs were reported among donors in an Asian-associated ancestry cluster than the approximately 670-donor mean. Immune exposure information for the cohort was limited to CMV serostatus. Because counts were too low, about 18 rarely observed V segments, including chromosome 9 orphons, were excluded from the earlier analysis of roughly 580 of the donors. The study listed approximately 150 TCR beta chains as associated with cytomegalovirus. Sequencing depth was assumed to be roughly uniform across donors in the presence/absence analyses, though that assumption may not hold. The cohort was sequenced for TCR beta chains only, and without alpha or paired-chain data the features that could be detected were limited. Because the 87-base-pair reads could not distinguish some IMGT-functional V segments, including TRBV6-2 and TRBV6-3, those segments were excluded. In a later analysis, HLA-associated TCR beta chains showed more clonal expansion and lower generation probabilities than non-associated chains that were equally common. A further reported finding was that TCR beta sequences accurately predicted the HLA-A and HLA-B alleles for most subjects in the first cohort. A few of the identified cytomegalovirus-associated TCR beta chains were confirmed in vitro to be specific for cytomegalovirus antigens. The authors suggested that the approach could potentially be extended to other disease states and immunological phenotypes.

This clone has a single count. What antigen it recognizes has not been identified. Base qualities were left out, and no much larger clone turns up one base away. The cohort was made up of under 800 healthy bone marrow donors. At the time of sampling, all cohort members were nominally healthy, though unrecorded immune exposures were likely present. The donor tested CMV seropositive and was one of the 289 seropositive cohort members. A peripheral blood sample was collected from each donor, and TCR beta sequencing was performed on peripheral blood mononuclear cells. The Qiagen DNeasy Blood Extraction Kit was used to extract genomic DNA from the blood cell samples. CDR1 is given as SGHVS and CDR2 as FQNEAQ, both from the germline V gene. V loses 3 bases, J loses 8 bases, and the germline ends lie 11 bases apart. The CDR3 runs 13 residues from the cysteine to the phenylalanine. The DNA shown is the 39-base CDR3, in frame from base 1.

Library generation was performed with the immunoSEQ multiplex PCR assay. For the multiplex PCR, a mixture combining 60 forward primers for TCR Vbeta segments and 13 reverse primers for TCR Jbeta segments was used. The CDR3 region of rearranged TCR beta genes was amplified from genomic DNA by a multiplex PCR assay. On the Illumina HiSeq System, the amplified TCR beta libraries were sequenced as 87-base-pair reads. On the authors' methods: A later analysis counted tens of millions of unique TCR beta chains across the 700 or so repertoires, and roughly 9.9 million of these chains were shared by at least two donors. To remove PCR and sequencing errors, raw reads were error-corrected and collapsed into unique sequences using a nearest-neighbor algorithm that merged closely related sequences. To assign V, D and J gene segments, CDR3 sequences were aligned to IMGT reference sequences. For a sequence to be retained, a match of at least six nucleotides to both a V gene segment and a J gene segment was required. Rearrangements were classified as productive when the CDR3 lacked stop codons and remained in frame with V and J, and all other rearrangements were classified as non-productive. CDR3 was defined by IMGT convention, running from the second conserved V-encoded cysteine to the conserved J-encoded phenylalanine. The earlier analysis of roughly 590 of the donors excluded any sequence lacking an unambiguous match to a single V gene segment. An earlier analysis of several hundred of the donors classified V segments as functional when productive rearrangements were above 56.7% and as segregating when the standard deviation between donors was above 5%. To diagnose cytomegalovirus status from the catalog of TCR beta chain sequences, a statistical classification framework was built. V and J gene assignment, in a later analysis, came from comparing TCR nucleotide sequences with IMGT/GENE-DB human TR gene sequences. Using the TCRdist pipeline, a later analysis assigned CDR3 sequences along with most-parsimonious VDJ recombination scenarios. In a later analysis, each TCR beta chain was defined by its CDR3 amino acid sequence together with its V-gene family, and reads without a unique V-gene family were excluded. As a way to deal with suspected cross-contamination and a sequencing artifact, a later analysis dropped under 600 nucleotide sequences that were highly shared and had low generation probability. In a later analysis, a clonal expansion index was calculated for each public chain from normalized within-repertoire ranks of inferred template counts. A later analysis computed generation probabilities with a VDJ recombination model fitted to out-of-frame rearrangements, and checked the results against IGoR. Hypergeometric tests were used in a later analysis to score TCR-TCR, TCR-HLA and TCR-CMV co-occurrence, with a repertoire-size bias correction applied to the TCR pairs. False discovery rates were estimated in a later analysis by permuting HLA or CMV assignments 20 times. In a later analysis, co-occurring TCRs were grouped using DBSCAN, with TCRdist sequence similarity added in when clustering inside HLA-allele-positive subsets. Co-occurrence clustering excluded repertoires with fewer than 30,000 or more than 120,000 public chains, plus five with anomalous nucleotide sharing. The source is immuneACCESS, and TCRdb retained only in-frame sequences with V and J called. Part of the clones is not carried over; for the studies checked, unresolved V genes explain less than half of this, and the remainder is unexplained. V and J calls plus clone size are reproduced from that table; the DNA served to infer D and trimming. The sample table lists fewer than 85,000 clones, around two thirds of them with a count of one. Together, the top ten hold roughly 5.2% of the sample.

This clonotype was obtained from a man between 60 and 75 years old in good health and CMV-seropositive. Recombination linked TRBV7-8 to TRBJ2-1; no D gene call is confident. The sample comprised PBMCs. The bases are TGTGCCAGCAGCTTCAAGACTGACCATGAGCAGTTCTTC. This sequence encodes CASSFKTDHEQFF.